These T cell receptor beta chains were read from a single sample in a study of T cells after yellow fever vaccination. TCRdb re-called the 5' RACE reads with MiXCR, one entry per CDR3 protein. The sample lists more than 15,000 distinct CDR3 sequences, about 4% occurring once. The specimen comprised PBMCs, either bulk or a sorted T-cell subset (CD4+, CD8+, memory, or dextramer-sorted; not recorded which), sampled 15 days after the yellow fever booster vaccination. These receptors were taken from a man aged 30 to 39 who received the YFV17D yellow fever vaccine. CDR3s include the opening cysteine and the closing phenylalanine or tryptophan. Each record gives: CDR3 DNA, CDR3 protein, clone size, D gene, V gene, J gene. The D gene is left open where the match is weak. Expanded clones get a size class; other rows say once, few or many, or leave the size out.

CDR3 DNA: TGCGCCAGCAGCCCTTCCCTCGGCAGCACTGAAGCTTTCTTT
CDR3 protein: CASSPSLGSTEAFF
clone size: many
D gene: .
V gene: TRBV4-3
J gene: TRBJ1-1

CDR3 DNA: TGCAGTGCTAGAGATATAGAGGCTGAGCAGTTCTTC
CDR3 protein: CSARDIEAEQFF
clone size: many
D gene: .
V gene: TRBV20-1
J gene: TRBJ2-1

CDR3 DNA: TGCAGCGTTGAGTTAGATAGGGGAGCGGGTTCGAACGAGCAGTACTTC
CDR3 protein: CSVELDRGAGSNEQYF
clone size: many
D gene: .
V gene: TRBV29-1
J gene: TRBJ2-7

CDR3 DNA: TGTGCCACCAGCAGAGATCGGGGGACAGGAATGTCCTACGAGCAGTACTTC
CDR3 protein: CATSRDRGTGMSYEQYF
clone size: many
D gene: TRBD1
V gene: TRBV15
J gene: TRBJ2-7

CDR3 DNA: TGTGCCAGCAGCCAAGATCCCCGGGGGAGAGGGAGTACGCAGTTCTTC
CDR3 protein: CASSQDPRGRGSTQFF
clone size: many
D gene: .
V gene: TRBV4-2
J gene: TRBJ2-1

CDR3 DNA: TGTGCCAGCAGTGTTCGGACAGGGGCTTTGGGCGAGCAGTACTTC
CDR3 protein: CASSVRTGALGEQYF
clone size: many
D gene: TRBD1
V gene: TRBV6-1
J gene: TRBJ2-7

CDR3 DNA: TGTGCCAGCAGCTTAGTCCTAGCGGAGAAGACCCAGTACTTC
CDR3 protein: CASSLVLAEKTQYF
clone size: many
D gene: TRBD2
V gene: TRBV7-9
J gene: TRBJ2-5

CDR3 DNA: TGTGCCACCAGAGCGACCAGGGAGAACACTGAAGCTTTCTTT
CDR3 protein: CATRATRENTEAFF
clone size: medium-sized
D gene: .
V gene: TRBV24-1
J gene: TRBJ1-1

CDR3 DNA: TGCGCCAGCAGTCCGGGGCCTGGAGGGGCCAACGTCCTGACTTTC
CDR3 protein: CASSPGPGGANVLTF
clone size: many
D gene: .
V gene: TRBV4-1
J gene: TRBJ2-6

CDR3 DNA: TGCGCCAGCAGCCACGGGACAGGCTATGAGCAGTTCTTC
CDR3 protein: CASSHGTGYEQFF
clone size: medium-sized
D gene: TRBD1
V gene: TRBV4-1
J gene: TRBJ2-1

CDR3 DNA: TGTGCCATCAGTGAGGAGAGTAGCAGCAATCAGCCCCAGCATTTT
CDR3 protein: CAISEESSSNQPQHF
clone size: many
D gene: .
V gene: TRBV10-3
J gene: TRBJ1-5

CDR3 DNA: TGTGCCTGGAGTGTACAGACCGGTGTAGAGTACACCTTC
CDR3 protein: CAWSVQTGVEYTF
clone size: .
D gene: .
V gene: TRBV30
J gene: TRBJ1-2

CDR3 DNA: TGTGCCACCAGCCCGGGACAGGGGGGGTTTGAGCAGTTCTTC
CDR3 protein: CATSPGQGGFEQFF
clone size: medium-sized
D gene: TRBD1
V gene: TRBV15
J gene: TRBJ2-1

CDR3 DNA: TGTGCCAGTCGAAAGGGACGGGGACAGGGGAACCAGGCGCAGTACTTC
CDR3 protein: CASRKGRGQGNQAQYF
clone size: many
D gene: TRBD1
V gene: TRBV19
J gene: TRBJ2-7

CDR3 DNA: TGTGCCAGCAGTCCTCGGGCTAACTATGGCTACACCTTC
CDR3 protein: CASSPRANYGYTF
clone size: many
D gene: .
V gene: TRBV12-3/TRBV12-4
J gene: TRBJ1-2

CDR3 DNA: TGCAGTGCTATCCGGGAGGGCCGGTTGGCCAATGAGCAGTTCTTC
CDR3 protein: CSAIREGRLANEQFF
clone size: many
D gene: TRBD2
V gene: TRBV20-1
J gene: TRBJ2-1

CDR3 DNA: TGCAGTGCTAGGGAGGGGTATGGCTACACCTTC
CDR3 protein: CSAREGYGYTF
clone size: many
D gene: .
V gene: TRBV20-1
J gene: TRBJ1-2

CDR3 DNA: TGTGCCACCAGCAGAGCGGGATATAGCAATCAGCCCCAGCATTTT
CDR3 protein: CATSRAGYSNQPQHF
clone size: many
D gene: .
V gene: TRBV15
J gene: TRBJ1-5

CDR3 DNA: TGTGCCAGCAGTTACTGGCAGGGAAACACCGGGGAGCTGTTTTTT
CDR3 protein: CASSYWQGNTGELFF
clone size: many
D gene: .
V gene: TRBV6-2/TRBV6-3
J gene: TRBJ2-2

CDR3 DNA: TGCGCCAGCAGCTTGGTTCAGGGGGAAGGTTCACCCCTCCACTTT
CDR3 protein: CASSLVQGEGSPLHF
clone size: medium-sized
D gene: TRBD1
V gene: TRBV5-1
J gene: TRBJ1-6

CDR3 DNA: TGTGCCAGCAGGGGTCAGGATCCAACTAGCGGGAGTTTATTGCGCAATGAGCAGTTCTTC
CDR3 protein: CASRGQDPTSGSLLRNEQFF
clone size: many
D gene: TRBD2
V gene: TRBV2
J gene: TRBJ2-1

CDR3 DNA: TGTGCCAGCGGGGCGGTGAATGAGCAGTTCTTC
CDR3 protein: CASGAVNEQFF
clone size: many
D gene: .
V gene: TRBV11-2
J gene: TRBJ2-1

CDR3 DNA: TGTGCCAGCAGTTACGGGGGCGACGGAAACATTCAGTACTTC
CDR3 protein: CASSYGGDGNIQYF
clone size: many
D gene: .
V gene: TRBV12-3/TRBV12-4
J gene: TRBJ2-4

CDR3 DNA: TGTGCCAGCAGCTTGGGGGGAGGGGGCTACGAGCAGTACTTC
CDR3 protein: CASSLGGGGYEQYF
clone size: many
D gene: .
V gene: TRBV7-2
J gene: TRBJ2-7

CDR3 DNA: TGTGCCAGCAGCTTCGAGGGGTTCGGGGAAAAGCAGTACTTC
CDR3 protein: CASSFEGFGEKQYF
clone size: many
D gene: .
V gene: TRBV7-9
J gene: TRBJ2-7

CDR3 DNA: TGTGCCAGCAGTTTCGGACTAGCCTACGAGCAGTACTTC
CDR3 protein: CASSFGLAYEQYF
clone size: many
D gene: TRBD2
V gene: TRBV12-3/TRBV12-4
J gene: TRBJ2-7

CDR3 DNA: TGTGCCAGCAGCCCAGGGGGTTTTGGCAATCAGCCCCAGCATTTT
CDR3 protein: CASSPGGFGNQPQHF
clone size: many
D gene: TRBD1
V gene: TRBV7-9
J gene: TRBJ1-5

CDR3 DNA: TGTGCCTGGATCCTCCAGCTGAACACTGAAGCTTTCTTT
CDR3 protein: CAWILQLNTEAFF
clone size: many
D gene: .
V gene: TRBV30
J gene: TRBJ1-1

CDR3 DNA: TGTGCCAGCAGTTTAGTCAACGGGGAGCTGTTTTTT
CDR3 protein: CASSLVNGELFF
clone size: many
D gene: .
V gene: TRBV28
J gene: TRBJ2-2